The clone carrying this T cell receptor beta chain has ten or more counts. Its antigen is as yet unknown. TCR beta cDNA was reverse-transcribed from 450 to 500 ng of total RNA. The reaction used a constant-region primer and ProtoScript II reverse transcriptase. Slightly modified ARM-PCR served as the procedure for the TCR beta libraries. These libraries came from three rounds of nested multiplex PCR. With TRBV1-TRBV30 forward primers and a C-beta reverse primer, the first two PCR rounds were run for approximately 10 cycles each. TCRdb reprocessed the multiplex PCR reads with MiXCR, giving one entry per CDR3 protein. The sample shows fewer than 400,000 distinct CDR3 sequences, 50% to 75% of them seen only once. Germline DNA was also extracted, and blood RNA was taken from unsorted whole blood. This sample is drawn from a study of tumor-infiltrating lymphocytes in primary liver carcinoma. On the study more broadly: Tumors, staged T1-T3 N0M0, spanned about 4.2 to 10 cm. Broader study findings: Overlap in tumor-adjacent and tumor-blood pairs fell below that of tumor region pairs.

The CDR3 has 11 residues. The V end was cut by 6 bases, the J end by 6 bases, with 6 bases between. The chain links TRBV12-3 or TRBV12-4 to TRBJ2-1; unclear D gene. The sequence came from a young woman with primary liver carcinoma and hepatitis B virus infection. Material: peripheral blood. CDR3 in DNA: TGTGCCAGCAGCTCAGGCAATGAGCAGTTCTTC. Translated: CASSSGNEQFF.